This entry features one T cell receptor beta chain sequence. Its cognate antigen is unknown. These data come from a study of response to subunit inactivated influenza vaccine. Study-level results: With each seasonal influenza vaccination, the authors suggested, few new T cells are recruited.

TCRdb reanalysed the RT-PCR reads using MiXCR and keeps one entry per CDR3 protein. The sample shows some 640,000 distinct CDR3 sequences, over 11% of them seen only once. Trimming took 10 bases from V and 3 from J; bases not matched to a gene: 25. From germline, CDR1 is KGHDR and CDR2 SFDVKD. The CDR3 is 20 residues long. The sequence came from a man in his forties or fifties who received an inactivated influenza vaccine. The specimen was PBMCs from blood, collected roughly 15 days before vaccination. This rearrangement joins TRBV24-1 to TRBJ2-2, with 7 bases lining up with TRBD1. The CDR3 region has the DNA TGTGCCACGCTTACCCCGACCCTAACAGGGGCGGTGTCGGACACCGGGGAGCTGTTTTTT. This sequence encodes CATLTPTLTGAVSDTGELFF.